This TCR beta chain was retrieved from a study of chemoradiotherapy in HPV16-positive cancers. Repeated repertoire sampling spanned the course of chemoradiotherapy. Comment on this clone: The antigen is unknown.

Data came from immunoSEQ multiplex PCR; TCRdb stores just in-frame clones and leaves some out. The table records fewer than 25,000 clones, approximately 92% of them present only once. Study-level findings and limits: HPV-specific T cells were functionally defined from only two HPV16-positive patients. HPV-responsive T-cell expansion during chemoradiotherapy was linked to improved recurrence-free survival in HPV16-positive patients.

The germline V and J ends were trimmed by 5 bases and 12 bases, with 23 bases remaining between them. Germline lookup yields CDR1 MDHEN and CDR2 SYDVKM. This CDR3 has 14 amino acids. The receptor's source is a human donor with HPV-associated anogenital cancer. V is TRBV28 and J is TRBJ2-7; D may be TRBD2 (5 bases). Sequenced here: blood, sampled from a patient who underwent chemoradiotherapy. CDR3 region: CASSTRHGLVAPYF. Written as DNA, the CDR3 is TGTGCCAGCAGTACACGCCACGGGTTGGTAGCGCCGTACTTC.